These 27 T cell receptor beta chains were all obtained from the same sample, sequenced in a study of stem cell transplantation in POMP-related autoinflammatory disease. General study results and limits: In PRAID patients, the number of distinct TRB V-J gene pairings was restricted. A trend toward lower repertoire diversity and greater clonality appeared in every analyzed T-cell subset of PRAID patients.

Their antigens remain unidentified. Only in-frame clones appear in the TCRdb table, and some are missing; sequencing was by immunoSEQ multiplex PCR. This table has some 8,300 clones, approximately 90% appearing once. Sequenced material: CD8+ T cells from PBMCs, taken before stem cell transplantation. Every receptor here comes from a human donor with POMP-related autoinflammation and immune dysregulation (PRAID).

With respect to this clone: This same CDR3 is encoded by further DNA sequences in the sample. The rearrangement links TRBV27 to TRBJ1-2, with D maybe TRBD1 (5 bases). This CDR3 has 11 amino acids. Germline CDR1 is MNHEY and CDR2 is SMNVEV (reference sequence). The ends were cut back, 6 bases at V and 5 bases at J, with 7 bases in the middle. The CDR3 loop reads CASRQGYGYTF. CDR3 bases: TGTGCCAGCAGGCAGGGTTATGGCTACACCTTC.

The CDR3: CASSLLQGRYNEQFF. In nucleotides, the CDR3 is TGTGCCAGCAGTTTATTACAGGGACGGTACAATGAGCAGTTCTTC. The chain has TRBV27 and TRBJ2-1; D might be TRBD1 (6 bases). The CDR3 is 15 residues long. V shed 1 base and J shed 4 bases, with 11 bases lying between them. Germline CDR1 is MNHEY and CDR2 is SMNVEV (reference sequence).

J is TRBJ1-2 and V is TRBV28; possibly TRBD1 for D (6 bases). V lost 9 bases and J 8 bases, leaving 16 bases between the germline ends. Germline loops: CDR1 MDHEN, CDR2 SYDVKM. CDR3 length equals 12 residues. CDR3 DNA: TGTGCCAGTGTACAGGGAACTGAGGGCTACACCTTC. It specifies CASVQGTEGYTF.

J is TRBJ1-3 and V is TRBV6-5; 8 bases are a match to TRBD1. Trimming cost V 7 bases and J 2 bases; bases outside gene matches: 7. Germline V CDR1 and CDR2: MNHEY, SVGAGI. CDR3 length equals 15 residues. The CDR3 protein is CASTPGGEAGNTIYF. The CDR3 region has the DNA TGTGCCAGCACCCCAGGGGGCGAGGCTGGAAACACCATATATTTT.

The rearrangement joins TRBV6-5 to TRBJ2-7; no firm D call. Germline V gene sequence: CDR1 MNHEY, CDR2 SVGAGI. CDR3 length: 13 residues. The germline V and J ends were trimmed by 4 bases and 3 bases, with 10 bases remaining between them. CDR3 in DNA: TGTGCCAGCAGTTTAGGCAGAGGCTACGAGCAGTACTTC. Its translation: CASSLGRGYEQYF.

The chain is built from TRBV30 and TRBJ2-7; TRBD2 aligns across 7 bases. Germline V gives CDR1 GTSNPN, CDR2 SVGIG (reference sequence). The junction had 4 bases not matched to a gene; V was cut back by 0 bases and J by 2 bases. The CDR3 runs to 14 residues. DNA for the CDR3: TGTGCCTGGAGTGTAGGTACTAGCGCCTACGAGCAGTACTTC. Translated: CAWSVGTSAYEQYF.

This clone was seen only once. The V gene is TRBV6-5, the J gene TRBJ2-5; unclear D gene. CDR1 MNHEY and CDR2 SVGAGI come from the germline V gene. The CDR3 spans 15 residues. Trimming took 5 bases from V and 4 from J, leaving 17 bases between them. CDR3 residues: CASSVWQPERETQYF. CDR3 in DNA: TGTGCCAGCAGTGTGTGGCAGCCGGAGAGAGAGACCCAGTACTTC.

V gene TRBV10-3 combines with J gene TRBJ1-4; D possibly corresponds to TRBD1 (5 bases). Per germline, CDR1 ENHRY and CDR2 SYGVKD. This CDR3 spans 16 amino acids. Trimming took off 2 bases at V and 7 bases at J, with 17 bases between the two ends. In DNA form, the CDR3 reads TGTGCCATCAGTGAGCCCCCCGGGCAGGGAGTTGAAAAACTGTTTTTT. This sequence encodes CAISEPPGQGVEKLFF.

The chain employs TRBV7-6 and TRBJ2-7; 15 positions agree with TRBD2. The CDR3 has 16 amino acids. After removal of 5 bases from V and 1 base from J, the junction contained 3 bases not matched to a gene. Germline values: CDR1 SGHVS, CDR2 FNYEAQ. The CDR3 nucleotides read TGTGCCAGCAGCCCGGGGACTAGCGGGGGGTCCTACGAGCAGTACTTC. Residues: CASSPGTSGGSYEQYF. The whole variable domain, remainder taken from reference TRBV7-6 and TRBJ2-7, is GAGVSQSPRYKVTKRGQDVALRCDPISGHVSLYWYRQALGQGPEFLTYFNYEAQQDKSGLPNDRFSAERPEGSISTLTIQRTEQRDSAMYRCASSPGTSGGSYEQYFGPGTRLTVT.

The V gene is TRBV7-9, the J gene TRBJ2-2, with D tentatively TRBD1 (5 bases). CDR3 length: 16 amino acids. V lost 0 bases, J lost 3 bases, and 11 bases lay in between. Germline V gene data show CDR1 as SEHNR and CDR2 as FQNEAQ (reference sequence). CDR3 in DNA: TGTGCCAGCAGCTTAGCGGGGCAGCCCCACACCGGGGAGCTGTTTTTT. Protein: CASSLAGQPHTGELFF. The full variable domain, completed using reference TRBV7-9 and TRBJ2-2, is DTGVSQNPRHKITKRGQNVTFRCDPISEHNRLYWYRQTLGQGPEFLTYFQNEAQLEKSRLLSDRFSAERPKGSFSTLEIQRTEQGDSAMYLCASSLAGQPHTGELFFGEGSRLTVL.

This rearrangement joins TRBV5-1 to TRBJ2-1, with 9 bases fitting TRBD2. Germline assignment: CDR1 SGHRS and CDR2 YFSETQ. The CDR3 totals 15 residues. Trimming cost V 1 base and J 8 bases; bases outside gene matches: 7. CDR3 protein: CASSLRTSDFDEQFF. The CDR3 coding sequence is TGCGCCAGCAGCTTGAGGACTAGCGATTTCGATGAGCAGTTCTTC. Complete variable domain (other parts from reference TRBV5-1 and TRBJ2-1): KAGVTQTPRYLIKTRGQQVTLSCSPISGHRSVSWYQQTPGQGLQFLFEYFSETQRNKGNFPGRFSGRQFSNSRSEMNVSTLELGDSALYLCASSLRTSDFDEQFFGPGTRLTVL.

This clone was picked up one time. The genes are TRBV9 and TRBJ2-2; D may be TRBD2 (6 bases). V was clipped by 1 base and J by 3 bases, with 13 bases between them. This CDR3 has 16 amino acids. The germline V gene encodes CDR1 SGDLS and CDR2 YYNGEE. The CDR3 sequence: CASSVNLAGHTGELFF. As DNA, the CDR3 is TGTGCCAGCAGCGTAAATTTGGCGGGGCACACCGGGGAGCTGTTTTTT.

The rearrangement joins TRBV7-9 to TRBJ2-5, with 8 bases aligning to TRBD2. Germline trimming cut 6 bases from V and 2 bases from J; bases unmatched to any gene: 8. Germline CDR1 reads SEHNR; CDR2 reads FQNEAQ (reference sequence). CDR3 size: 15 residues. CDR3 amino acids: CASSHTSGLQETQYF. The CDR3 DNA reads as TGTGCCAGCAGTCACACTAGCGGACTACAAGAGACCCAGTACTTC.

V gene TRBV9 combines with J gene TRBJ2-2; 10 positions match TRBD1. Trimming took 0 bases from V and 4 from J; bases not matched to a gene: 0. The CDR3 spans 15 residues. CDR1 and CDR2 from the germline V gene are SGDLS and YYNGEE. CDR3 DNA: TGTGCCAGCAGCGTAGGGACAGGGGGCACCGGGGAGCTGTTTTTT. Translated: CASSVGTGGTGELFF.

The chain employs TRBV7-8 and TRBJ1-2; 8 bases fit TRBD1. Germline assignment: CDR1 SGHVS and CDR2 FQNEAQ. The length of the CDR3 is 14 residues. The trim removed 5 bases at V and 2 bases at J, leaving 4 bases unmatched. This CDR3 is CASSTGQGNYGYTF. The CDR3 DNA reads as TGTGCCAGCAGCACCGGACAGGGAAACTATGGCTACACCTTC.

The chain couples TRBV9 to TRBJ2-7, with D perhaps given as TRBD1 or TRBD2 (5 bases each). Germline V CDR1 and CDR2: SGDLS, YYNGEE. V was clipped by 3 bases and J by 4 bases, with 11 bases between them. The CDR3 consists of 13 residues. The CDR3 is CASSAGTGYEQYF. CDR3 in DNA: TGTGCCAGCAGCGCAGGGACGGGATACGAGCAGTACTTC.

The rearrangement links TRBV5-6 to TRBJ2-2, with unresolved D. V was clipped by 1 base and J by 1 base, with 8 bases between them. Germline V gives CDR1 SGHDT, CDR2 YYEEEE. The CDR3 is 15 residues long. In nucleotides, the CDR3 is TGTGCCAGCAGCTTGCCTGTGAGGAACACCGGGGAGCTGTTTTTT. It translates to CASSLPVRNTGELFF. Full variable domain (remainder filled in from reference TRBV5-6 and TRBJ2-2): DAGVTQSPTHLIKTRGQQVTLRCSPKSGHDTVSWYQQALGQGPQFIFQYYEEEERQRGNFPDRFSGHQFPNYSSELNVNALLLGDSALYLCASSLPVRNTGELFFGEGSRLTVL.

The gene calls are TRBV6-5 and TRBJ1-5, with D possibly being TRBD1 (6 bases). Germline V gene data show CDR1 as MNHEY and CDR2 as SVGAGI. With 5 bases removed from V and 3 bases from J, the gap between germline ends came to 14 bases. This CDR3 region has 15 residues. Here the CDR3 reads CASSAPAGDNQPQHF. The CDR3 bases are TGTGCCAGCAGTGCCCCCGCAGGGGACAATCAGCCCCAGCATTTT.

The V call is TRBV9, the J call TRBJ2-1; no firm D call. Germline values: CDR1 SGDLS, CDR2 YYNGEE. CDR3 length: 11 amino acids. Trimming pared 2 bases from V and 10 bases from J, leaving 7 bases between. In nucleotides, the CDR3 is TGTGCCAGCAGCGTCGGAAGAGAGCAGTTCTTC. Protein product: CASSVGREQFF.

The genes are TRBV15 and TRBJ2-1, with 9 bases identical to TRBD1. Germline V gene data show CDR1 as LNHNV and CDR2 as YYDKDF (reference sequence). J was trimmed by 6 bases and V by 0 bases; bases with no gene match: 6. The CDR3 sequence is 16 residues long. The CDR3 sequence is CATSRDGTGIGNEQFF. The CDR3 DNA reads as TGTGCCACCAGCAGAGATGGGACAGGGATCGGCAATGAGCAGTTCTTC.

This clone was seen just once. This chain uses TRBV5-1 with TRBJ1-2; TRBD1 aligns across 8 bases. The CDR3 length is 13 residues. V lost 4 bases to trimming and J lost 6 bases; unmatched junction nucleotides: 5. CDR1 is SGHRS and CDR2 is YFSETQ in the germline V gene. The CDR3 coding sequence is TGCGCCAGCAGCCTGTGGACAGGGAATGGCTACACCTTC. It is translated as CASSLWTGNGYTF.

The chain employs TRBV7-9 and TRBJ2-1; D is perhaps TRBD2 (6 bases). Trimming removed 0 bases from V and 5 bases from J, with 11 bases in between. CDR1 and CDR2 from the germline V gene are SEHNR and FQNEAQ (reference sequence). The CDR3 is made up of 15 amino acids. CDR3 coding DNA: TGTGCCAGCAGCTTAGCCGGGAGAGAACACAATGAGCAGTTCTTC. It encodes CASSLAGREHNEQFF.

The chain combines TRBV7-3 with TRBJ1-2, with a weak D call TRBD1 (6 bases). The CDR3 length is 11 residues. Germline values: CDR1 SGHTA, CDR2 FQGTGA. Trimming pared 11 bases from V and 8 bases from J, leaving 15 bases between. This chain's CDR3 is CAEDRHAGYTF. Here the CDR3 DNA reads TGTGCCGAAGACAGGCACGCGGGCTACACCTTC.

The V gene is TRBV7-9, the J gene TRBJ2-5; 9 positions agree with TRBD2. The V gene end was trimmed by 3 bases and the J gene end by 5 bases; junction bases not matched to a gene: 10. The CDR3 extends over 16 amino acids. The V gene's germline CDR1 is SEHNR and CDR2 FQNEAQ (reference sequence). The CDR3 sequence is CASSFLPGLAGETQYF. The CDR3 nucleotides are TGTGCCAGCAGCTTTCTTCCGGGACTAGCTGGGGAGACCCAGTACTTC.

The rearrangement uses TRBV21-1 and TRBJ2-5. TRBV21-1 represents a pseudogene. The CDR3 sequence is 16 residues long. As DNA, the CDR3 is TGTGCCAGCAGCAAAGTAGCAGGCCAAGGGCAAGGGACCCAGTACTTC. It is translated as CASSKVAGQGQGTQYF.

This clone was counted only a few times. The rearrangement joins TRBV13 to TRBJ2-7; maybe TRBD2 (5 bases). V was pared by 2 bases and J by 4 bases, with 6 bases between. The germline CDR1 and CDR2 sequences are PRHDT and FYEKMQ (reference sequence). The CDR3 spans 12 residues. The CDR3 DNA reads as TGTGCCAGCAGCTTATCGGGGTACGAGCAGTACTTC. Amino acid sequence: CASSLSGYEQYF.

This chain connects TRBV27 to TRBJ2-7; 10 nucleotides agree with TRBD1. Germline assignment: CDR1 MNHEY and CDR2 SMNVEV (reference sequence). This CDR3 has 14 amino acids. Unmatched junction bases numbered 7, after V lost 4 bases and J lost 7 bases. CDR3 loop: CASSSGTGAGEQYF. The CDR3 nucleotides are TGTGCCAGCAGTTCCGGGACAGGGGCGGGAGAGCAGTACTTC.